The 18 T cell receptor beta chains reported below all come from one sample, sequenced in a study of T cell responses to AZD1222 COVID-19 vaccine. Profiled with immunoSEQ multiplex PCR; TCRdb holds only in-frame clones, not every one. Among some 92,000 clones listed, approximately 90% were seen once. The sample was peripheral blood, taken on day 0 of MenACWY control vaccination. Every receptor here comes from an adult in good health.

V usage is TRBV5-6 and J usage is TRBJ1-5; TRBD1 is a possible D gene (5 bases). Per the germline V gene, CDR1 is SGHDT and CDR2 is YYEEEE. The CDR3 has 14 residues. Trimming stripped 4 bases from V and 4 bases from J, with 12 bases between. The CDR3 bases are TGTGCCAGCAGCCTGACTGGGGGGAATCAGCCCCAGCATTTT. It translates to CASSLTGGNQPQHF.

The gene calls are TRBV2 and TRBJ2-5, with D possibly TRBD1 on 5 matching bases. The CDR3 runs 13 residues. Trimming stripped 4 bases from V and 5 bases from J, with 11 bases between. Germline values: CDR1 SNHLY, CDR2 FYNNEI. In DNA form, the CDR3 reads TGTGCCAGCAGTGGGGGCCGCCAGGAGACCCAGTACTTC. The encoded protein is CASSGGRQETQYF.

The V gene is TRBV6-1, the J gene TRBJ1-1, with no clear D. The CDR3 spans 16 residues. V shed 4 bases and J shed 8 bases, with 23 bases lying between them. Germline CDR1 and CDR2: MNHNS and SASEGT. The CDR3 DNA sequence: TGTGCCAGCAGTGGAATAGCGGGAAGCGTTAAGGCCGAAGCTTTCTTT. As protein: CASSGIAGSVKAEAFF.

This clone was picked up one time. The chain uses TRBV5-6 and TRBJ2-1, with 15 bases identical to TRBD2. V was pared by 4 bases and J by 7 bases, with 9 bases of the junction left unmatched. Germline loops: CDR1 SGHDT, CDR2 YYEEEE. The CDR3 totals 17 residues. The CDR3 DNA reads TGTGCCAGCAGCCCGGGACTAGCGGGAGGAAATTTAAATGAGCAGTTCTTC. This codes for CASSPGLAGGNLNEQFF.

V is TRBV6-6 and J is TRBJ2-7; tentatively, D is TRBD1 (6 bases). V was trimmed by 8 bases and J by 10 bases, leaving 12 bases between them. Germline-derived CDR1 and CDR2 are MNHNY and SVGAGI (reference sequence). The CDR3 contains 10 residues. In DNA form, the CDR3 reads TGTGCCAGCGCCCGGACAGAACAGTACTTC. The encoded protein is CASARTEQYF.

The rearrangement links TRBV28 to TRBJ1-1; no firm D call. The germline CDR1 and CDR2 sequences are MDHEN and SYDVKM. The CDR3 runs 15 residues. Trimming shortened V by 5 bases and J by 1 base, and 14 bases separated the two germline ends. CDR3 coding DNA: TGTGCCAGCAGTCAACACGGTGGACCGAACACTGAAGCTTTCTTT. The encoded protein is CASSQHGGPNTEAFF.

The chain combines TRBV4-3 with TRBJ2-7; 8 nucleotides agree with TRBD1. Germline V gives CDR1 LGHNA, CDR2 YSLEER. The CDR3 totals 15 residues. The V gene end was trimmed by 2 bases and the J gene end by 3 bases; junction bases not matched to a gene: 6. CDR3 amino acids: CASSQTTGANYEQYF. The DNA for the CDR3 is TGCGCCAGCAGCCAAACGACAGGGGCTAACTACGAGCAGTACTTC.

This sequence joins TRBV7-2 and TRBJ2-3; D not resolved. V lost 4 bases and J lost 12, with 11 bases in between. This CDR3 region has 11 residues. Germline V CDR1 and CDR2: SGHTA, FQGNSA. CDR3 sequence (DNA): TGTGCCAGCAGCTGGACGGCCCCTCAGTATTTT. It codes for CASSWTAPQYF.

The chain is built from TRBV19 and TRBJ1-5; TRBD1 agrees at 8 bases. V shed 7 bases and J 7 bases; nucleotides not matched to a gene: 12. There are 15 residues in the CDR3. Germline V gene data show CDR1 as LNHDA and CDR2 as SQIVND (reference sequence). The CDR3 DNA reads TGTGCCAGTAAATCACTGACAGGGGTGGGACAGCCCCAGCATTTT. Its translation is CASKSLTGVGQPQHF. The whole variable domain, filled in from reference TRBV19 and TRBJ1-5, reads DGGITQSPKYLFRKEGQNVTLSCEQNLNHDAMYWYRQDPGQGLRLIYYSQIVNDFQKGDIAEGYSVSREKKESFPLTVTSAQKNPTAFYLCASKSLTGVGQPQHFGDGTRLSIL.

The V call is TRBV5-1, the J call TRBJ1-4; 9 nucleotides match TRBD1. The ends lost 0 bases at V and 8 bases at J; junction bases unmatched: 8. The CDR3 is made up of 16 amino acids. CDR1 SGHRS and CDR2 YFSETQ come from the germline V gene. CDR3 coding DNA: TGCGCCAGCAGCTTGGGGCCGGGACAGGGAGAGGAAAAACTGTTTTTT. It encodes CASSLGPGQGEEKLFF.

The chain has TRBV5-5 and TRBJ2-1, with 7 bases identical to TRBD2. The CDR3 is 14 amino acids. With 3 bases clipped from V and 8 bases from J, the junction kept 8 bases outside the gene matches. CDR1 SGHKS and CDR2 YYEKEE come from the germline V gene (reference sequence). In nucleotides, the CDR3 is TGTGCCAGCAGCTGGAGACTAGCATCCGATGAGCAGTTCTTC. This gives the protein CASSWRLASDEQFF.

This clone was seen only a few times. CDR3 protein: CASSDSYEQYF. For the CDR3, the DNA is TGTGCCAGCTCCGACTCCTACGAGCAGTACTTC. The chain combines TRBV18 with TRBJ2-7; unclear D gene. The CDR3 is 11 residues long. V was cut by 6 bases and J by 0 bases, with 3 bases left in between. Germline values: CDR1 KGHSH, CDR2 LQKENI.

The chain links TRBV7-3 to TRBJ2-5, with 7 bases aligning to TRBD2. Trimming removed 5 bases from V and 0 bases from J; junction bases left unmatched: 6. Germline loops: CDR1 SGHTA, CDR2 FQGTGA. The CDR3 has 15 residues. The CDR3 DNA sequence: TGTGCCAGCAGCCCACGGGGAGGGTACCAAGAGACCCAGTACTTC. It is translated as CASSPRGGYQETQYF.

The rearrangement uses TRBV27 and TRBJ1-4; tentative D call: TRBD1 (5 bases). The germline V and J ends were trimmed by 5 bases and 4 bases, with 14 bases remaining between them. This CDR3 contains 15 residues. The germline gives CDR1 MNHEY, CDR2 SMNVEV (reference sequence). Here the CDR3 reads CASSTYGGHNEKLFF. The CDR3 region has the DNA TGTGCCAGCAGTACATACGGGGGTCATAATGAAAAACTGTTTTTT.

The chain links TRBV28 to TRBJ1-2; 9 nucleotides agree with TRBD1. The CDR3 is 14 amino acids. V lost 5 bases to trimming and J lost 7 bases; unmatched junction nucleotides: 8. Germline values: CDR1 MDHEN, CDR2 SYDVKM. The CDR3 DNA reads as TGTGCCAGCAGTCGGGACAGGGAAGGATCTGGCTACACCTTC. Its translation is CASSRDREGSGYTF.

The J gene is TRBJ2-2, the V gene TRBV5-6, with 8 nucleotides matching TRBD1. The junction had 6 bases not matched to a gene; V was cut back by 4 bases and J by 4 bases. Germline assignment: CDR1 SGHDT and CDR2 YYEEEE. There are 15 residues in the CDR3. The CDR3 coding sequence is TGTGCCAGCAGCCCGCAGGGGGCGGGCACCGGGGAGCTGTTTTTT. The encoded protein is CASSPQGAGTGELFF.

A remark on this clone: Additional DNA sequences in this sample encode the identical CDR3. The chain recombines TRBV4-3 with TRBJ1-1; D is undetermined. Trimming pared 1 base from V and 5 bases from J, leaving 11 bases between. The CDR3 contains 14 residues. Germline CDR1 and CDR2: LGHNA and YSLEER. The chain's CDR3 is CASSQGKGGTEAFF. CDR3 in DNA: TGCGCCAGCAGCCAAGGGAAGGGCGGTACTGAAGCTTTCTTT.

The gene calls are TRBV27 and TRBJ2-3, with D possibly matching TRBD1 (5 bases). The CDR3 has 15 amino acids. Trimming shortened V by 4 bases and J by 3 bases, and 14 bases separated the two germline ends. Germline V gene lookup returns CDR1 MNHEY and CDR2 SMNVEV (reference sequence). The CDR3 here is CASSSSRGTTDTQYF. As DNA, the CDR3 is TGTGCCAGCAGTTCATCTAGGGGAACGACAGATACGCAGTATTTT.